Each of the 29 T cell receptor beta chains below was sequenced from the same sample in a study of blood T cell repertoires in COVID-19. Sequencing used immunoSEQ multiplex PCR; TCRdb keeps in-frame clones, though not all of them. The data hold 150,000 to 200,000 clones, with roughly four fifths observed a single time. What was sequenced was peripheral blood. Receptors were obtained from a woman aged 70-85 years with COVID-19, enrolled during active disease.

The CDR3 loop reads CASSLLGTSGRAEQYF. DNA of the CDR3: TGTGCCAGCAGCTTACTCGGGACTAGCGGGAGGGCCGAGCAGTACTTC. The chain is built from TRBV7-2 and TRBJ2-7, with 16 bases aligning to TRBD2. From germline, CDR1 is SGHTA and CDR2 FQGNSA. Losses at the gene ends were 2 bases for V and 6 bases for J; bases not matched to a gene: 4. This CDR3 spans 16 amino acids.

This rearrangement joins TRBV28 to TRBJ2-3, with D uncertain. Germline values: CDR1 MDHEN, CDR2 SYDVKM. V lost 11 bases and J lost 0, with 9 bases in between. The CDR3 runs 12 residues. The CDR3 loop is CAAESSTDTQYF. In DNA, the CDR3 is TGTGCCGCTGAGTCGAGCACAGATACGCAGTATTTT. Based on the CDR3 plus reference TRBV28 and TRBJ2-3, the full variable domain is DVKVTQSSRYLVKRTGEKVFLECVQDMDHENMFWYRQDPGLGLRLIYFSYDVKMKEKGDIPEGYSVSREKKERFSLILESASTNQTSMYLCAAESSTDTQYFGPGTRLTVL.

The chain recombines TRBV18 with TRBJ1-3; 10 nucleotides line up with TRBD1. From germline, CDR1 is KGHSH and CDR2 LQKENI. The junction had 3 bases not matched to a gene; V was cut back by 1 base and J by 0 bases. CDR3 length equals 17 residues. CDR3 in amino acids: CASSPQTGGFSGNTIYF. CDR3 nucleotides: TGTGCCAGCTCACCACAGACAGGGGGCTTCTCTGGAAACACCATATATTTT.

The chain is built from TRBV19 and TRBJ2-7; 9 bases map to TRBD1. The CDR3 sequence is 15 residues long. V was pared by 3 bases and J by 4 bases, with 7 bases of the junction left unmatched. Germline V gene lookup returns CDR1 LNHDA and CDR2 SQIVND (reference sequence). The CDR3 sequence: CASSISGTGSYEQYF. For the CDR3, the DNA is TGTGCCAGTAGTATTTCGGGGACAGGGTCTTACGAGCAGTACTTC. Full variable domain (remainder filled in from reference TRBV19 and TRBJ2-7): DGGITQSPKYLFRKEGQNVTLSCEQNLNHDAMYWYRQDPGQGLRLIYYSQIVNDFQKGDIAEGYSVSREKKESFPLTVTSAQKNPTAFYLCASSISGTGSYEQYFGPGTRLTVT.

V and J are TRBV27 and TRBJ2-7; tentative D call: TRBD1 (5 bases). Trimming left V 4 bases short and J 9 bases short, with 22 bases between. CDR3 size: 15 residues. Germline assignment: CDR1 MNHEY and CDR2 SMNVEV (reference sequence). CDR3 region: CASSSRTRPLIGQYF. In nucleotides, the CDR3 is TGTGCCAGCAGTTCACGGACAAGGCCCCTGATCGGGCAGTACTTC.

This clone turned up a few times. The J gene is TRBJ1-1, the V gene TRBV3-1 (or the pseudogene TRBV3-2), with D possibly TRBD1 on 6 matching bases. The CDR3 is 14 residues long. V was pared by 5 bases and J by 6 bases, with 16 bases between. Germline lookup yields CDR1 LGHDT and CDR2 YNNKEL (reference sequence). CDR3 protein: CASSTDRLLSEAFF. The CDR3 region has the DNA TGTGCCAGCAGCACTGACAGGTTATTATCTGAAGCTTTCTTT.

This sequence joins TRBV3-1 (or the pseudogene TRBV3-2) and TRBJ2-3; D gene ambiguous. The CDR3 loop spans 12 amino acids. Germline V gene sequence: CDR1 LGHDT, CDR2 YNNKEL (reference sequence). Between the trimmed V and J ends, which lost 4 bases and 4 bases, there was a span of 6 bases. CDR3 amino acids: CASSPLADTQYF. In DNA, the CDR3 is TGTGCCAGCAGCCCTCTCGCAGATACGCAGTATTTT.

The V call is TRBV2, the J call TRBJ2-1; 9 bases align to TRBD2. From germline, CDR1 is SNHLY and CDR2 FYNNEI. The CDR3 sequence is 15 residues long. J was trimmed by 1 base and V by 7 bases; bases with no gene match: 5. As DNA, the CDR3 is TGTGCCAGCAAGGAAGCGGGAGGTTCCTACAATGAGCAGTTCTTC. Protein sequence: CASKEAGGSYNEQFF.

This chain links TRBV7-3 with TRBJ2-1, with 13 bases lining up with TRBD2. Germline V gene lookup returns CDR1 SGHTA and CDR2 FQGTGA. J was trimmed by 4 bases and V by 4 bases; bases with no gene match: 13. The CDR3 covers 19 residues. Here the CDR3 reads CASSSTGTSGVAPYNEQFF. The CDR3 DNA reads TGTGCCAGCAGCTCGACCGGGACTAGCGGGGTTGCCCCTTACAATGAGCAGTTCTTC. The full variable domain, rest sourced from reference TRBV7-3 and TRBJ2-1, is GAGVSQTPSNKVTEKGKYVELRCDPISGHTALYWYRQSLGQGPEFLIYFQGTGAADDSGLPNDRFFAVRPEGSVSTLKIQRTERGDSAVYLCASSSTGTSGVAPYNEQFFGPGTRLTVL.

V is TRBV9 and J is TRBJ2-2, with D possibly matching TRBD2 (6 bases). This CDR3 has 14 amino acids. V shed 0 bases and J shed 5 bases, with 8 bases lying between them. The germline V gene has CDR1 SGDLS and CDR2 YYNGEE. The CDR3 coding sequence is TGTGCCAGCAGCGTAGATGGGGGGACCGGGGAGCTGTTTTTT. Translating it yields CASSVDGGTGELFF.

The J gene is TRBJ2-2, the V gene TRBV5-1; 7 bases are a match to TRBD1. V gave up 3 bases and J gave up 4 bases; unmatched junction bases: 9. This CDR3 spans 16 amino acids. Germline loops: CDR1 SGHRS, CDR2 YFSETQ. The CDR3 spells CASSSLSGQATGELFF. CDR3 DNA sequence: TGCGCCAGCAGCTCTCTTAGTGGACAGGCCACCGGGGAGCTGTTTTTT.

This clone was detected only a few times. V and J are TRBV4-2 and TRBJ2-3, with TRBD2 matching over 11 bases. CDR1 LGHNA and CDR2 YNFKEQ come from the germline V gene. This CDR3 region has 16 residues. The trim removed 0 bases at V and 3 bases at J, leaving 2 bases unmatched. The CDR3 spells CASSQDPSGGTDTQYF. In DNA, the CDR3 is TGTGCCAGCAGCCAAGACCCTAGCGGGGGGACAGATACGCAGTATTTT.

This clone was seen many times. V usage is TRBV25-1 and J usage is TRBJ1-5; no reliable D call. Trimming removed 5 bases from V and 2 bases from J, with 4 bases in between. The CDR3 has 12 residues. Germline V gene lookup returns CDR1 MGHDK and CDR2 SYGVNS. The CDR3 loop reads CASSSGNQPQHF. Here the CDR3 DNA reads TGTGCCAGCAGTTCTGGCAATCAGCCCCAGCATTTT.

The V call is TRBV11-3, the J call TRBJ2-5, with D perhaps TRBD1 (6 bases). The CDR3 loop spans 15 amino acids. V was trimmed by 1 base and J by 5 bases, leaving 14 bases between them. Germline V lookup: CDR1 SGHNT, CDR2 YENEEA. DNA of the CDR3: TGTGCCAGCAGCTTAGGTGCAGGGGTCGTGGAGACCCAGTACTTC. Protein sequence: CASSLGAGVVETQYF.

The J gene is TRBJ1-2, the V gene TRBV7-2; TRBD1 is a possible D gene (5 bases). V lost 5 bases to trimming and J lost 7 bases, with 17 bases between them. Germline V gene sequence: CDR1 SGHTA, CDR2 FQGNSA. The CDR3 spans 14 residues. The CDR3 DNA reads as TGTGCCAGCAGCCCAGGGATAGGTCGAAGTGGCTACACCTTC. This codes for CASSPGIGRSGYTF.

About this clone: The junction shows a germline mismatch at one end, possibly a read error. The chain couples TRBV19 to TRBJ2-7; possible D gene TRBD1, 6 bases. The germline CDR1 and CDR2 sequences are LNHDA and SQIVND (reference sequence). The CDR3 spans 14 residues. The CDR3 is CASSLDIQGYEQYF. The CDR3, as DNA: TGTGCCAGTAGTTTAGATATACAGGGCTACGAGCAGTACTTC.

The V gene is TRBV6-6, the J gene TRBJ2-7; perhaps TRBD1 as D (6 bases). This CDR3 is 14 amino acids long. The V and J ends lost 10 bases and 1 base respectively, with 17 bases between them. The germline CDR1 and CDR2 sequences are MNHNY and SVGAGI (reference sequence). CDR3 in amino acids: CATISDRYSYEQYF. As DNA, the CDR3 is TGTGCCACCATATCCGACAGGTATTCCTACGAGCAGTACTTC.

The table lists this clone with a count of one. This chain links TRBV7-2 with TRBJ2-7, with TRBD2 matching 7 bases. Trimming took 3 bases from V and 3 from J; bases not matched to a gene: 8. The CDR3 covers 15 residues. Germline CDR1 reads SGHTA; CDR2 reads FQGNSA. The CDR3 coding sequence is TGTGCCAGCAGCTTCGGCGGGGGTGAGATCTACGAGCAGTACTTC. It yields the protein CASSFGGGEIYEQYF.

V gene TRBV28 combines with J gene TRBJ1-2; possible D gene TRBD1, 6 bases. There are 14 residues in the CDR3. Trimming left V 3 bases short and J 1 base short, with 9 bases between. Per the germline V gene, CDR1 is MDHEN and CDR2 is SYDVKM. The CDR3 protein is CASSLGQNNYGYTF. CDR3 sequence (DNA): TGTGCCAGCAGTTTGGGACAAAATAACTATGGCTACACCTTC.

The V call is TRBV28, the J call TRBJ1-5, with TRBD1 matching over 8 bases. The germline gives CDR1 MDHEN, CDR2 SYDVKM. This CDR3 is 16 amino acids long. V lost 7 bases, J lost 5 bases, and 13 bases stayed unmatched. CDR3 DNA sequence: TGTGCCAGCAACAGTCAGGGGGCTGCAGGAGATCAGCCCCAGCATTTT. This gives the protein CASNSQGAAGDQPQHF.

The chain links TRBV28 to TRBJ2-3, with a possible D match to TRBD1 (6 bases). This CDR3 is built from 13 residues. The V gene's germline CDR1 is MDHEN and CDR2 SYDVKM. Trimming took 10 bases from V and 2 from J, leaving 13 bases between them. The CDR3 DNA sequence: TGTGCCACCGTAGACAGGAACACAGATACGCAGTATTTT. Encoded protein: CATVDRNTDTQYF.

V usage is TRBV25-1 and J usage is TRBJ1-4; 7 bases agree with TRBD1. The V and J ends lost 7 bases and 7 bases, in that order; junction bases with no gene match: 9. Germline-derived CDR1 and CDR2 are MGHDK and SYGVNS. This CDR3 contains 14 residues. As DNA, the CDR3 is TGTGCCAGCAACCGAGGGGGCTGGGGTGAAAAACTGTTTTTT. Protein: CASNRGGWGEKLFF. The full variable domain, completed using reference TRBV25-1 and TRBJ1-4, is EADIYQTPRYLVIGTGKKITLECSQTMGHDKMYWYQQDPGMELHLIHYSYGVNSTEKGDLSSESTVSRIRTEHFPLTLESARPSHTSQYLCASNRGGWGEKLFFGSGTQLSVL.

The chain has TRBV28 and TRBJ2-2; D perhaps matches TRBD2 (6 bases). V was cut by 4 bases and J by 4 bases, with 16 bases left in between. Germline V gene data show CDR1 as MDHEN and CDR2 as SYDVKM. This CDR3 has 16 amino acids. For the CDR3, the DNA is TGTGCCAGCAGTTACTCCGGGACTCAACTCACCGGGGAGCTGTTTTTT. Residues: CASSYSGTQLTGELFF.

The count of this clone is one. The V gene is TRBV5-1, the J gene TRBJ1-3; D not certain. Per germline, CDR1 SGHRS and CDR2 YFSETQ. The V end was cut by 3 bases, the J end by 0 bases, with 4 bases between. The CDR3 sequence is 13 residues long. The CDR3 coding sequence is TGCGCCAGCAGCTCTTACTCTGGAAACACCATATATTTT. This codes for CASSSYSGNTIYF.

The rearrangement links TRBV18 to TRBJ2-7; a possible D gene is TRBD2 (5 bases). Germline lookup yields CDR1 KGHSH and CDR2 LQKENI. This CDR3 has 15 residues. V gave up 2 bases and J gave up 1 base, with 12 bases separating them. For the CDR3, the DNA is TGTGCCAGCTCACCAGAGGGAGCCCTTTCCTACGAGCAGTACTTC. It yields the protein CASSPEGALSYEQYF.

The V and J genes are TRBV27 and TRBJ2-7; maybe TRBD2 (5 bases). Germline V CDR1 and CDR2: MNHEY, SMNVEV (reference sequence). The CDR3 totals 14 residues. V dropped 4 bases and J dropped 2 bases, with 12 bases sitting between them. CDR3 sequence reads: CASSYLVGAYEQYF. As DNA, the CDR3 is TGTGCCAGCAGTTACCTTGTCGGGGCCTACGAGCAGTACTTC.

This clone was recorded once. The J gene is TRBJ2-5, the V gene TRBV4-2; unclear D gene. Trimming removed 1 base from V and 1 base from J, with 7 bases in between. CDR1 and CDR2 from the germline V gene are LGHNA and YNFKEQ. CDR3 size: 14 residues. Written as DNA, the CDR3 is TGTGCCAGCAGCCAAGCCCCGTCCCAAGAGACCCAGTACTTC. It specifies CASSQAPSQETQYF.

The V call is TRBV4-2, the J call TRBJ2-2; TRBD2 aligns across 14 bases. With V trimmed by 2 bases and J by 0 bases, 8 bases remained unmatched. The CDR3 consists of 20 residues. Germline V gene sequence: CDR1 LGHNA, CDR2 YNFKEQ. CDR3 in amino acids: CASSQLPGTSGSPNTGELFF. CDR3 bases: TGTGCCAGCAGCCAACTACCCGGGACTAGCGGGAGTCCGAACACCGGGGAGCTGTTTTTT.

The rearrangement links TRBV30 to TRBJ1-5; D is uncertain. V lost 0 bases to trimming and J lost 0 bases, with 12 bases between them. The CDR3 totals 16 residues. In germline, CDR1 is GTSNPN, CDR2 SVGIG (reference sequence). In DNA form, the CDR3 reads TGTGCCTGGAGTGTATCTGGGAGCATTAGCAATCAGCCCCAGCATTTT. Translated: CAWSVSGSISNQPQHF.